What follows are 24 T cell receptor beta chains derived from one specimen sequenced in a study of blood T cell repertoires in COVID-19. Sequencing used immunoSEQ multiplex PCR; TCRdb keeps in-frame clones, though not all of them. The data hold approximately 92,000 clones, with around 83% observed a single time. The sample consisted of peripheral blood. The receptors shown here come from a woman aged 55-70 years in a cohort sampled during active or convalescent COVID-19.

V usage is TRBV5-1 and J usage is TRBJ2-7, with D possibly being TRBD2 (6 bases). Germline V CDR1 and CDR2: SGHRS, YFSETQ. V dropped 4 bases and J dropped 0 bases, with 14 bases sitting between them. This CDR3 has 15 residues. CDR3 bases: TGCGCCAGCAGCCTGGGCGGGGTCAGCTCCTACGAGCAGTACTTC. It is translated as CASSLGGVSSYEQYF.

This chain links TRBV6-5 with TRBJ2-3; 7 bases align to TRBD2. Trimming cost V 3 bases and J 2 bases; bases outside gene matches: 5. The CDR3 consists of 15 residues. Germline-derived CDR1 and CDR2 are MNHEY and SVGAGI. The CDR3 loop reads CASSYRRGITDTQYF. CDR3 nucleotide sequence: TGTGCCAGCAGTTATCGGCGGGGGATCACAGATACGCAGTATTTT.

This chain joins TRBV5-1 and TRBJ1-4; 9 nucleotides line up with TRBD1. After removal of 4 bases from V and 7 bases from J, the junction contained 8 bases not matched to a gene. The CDR3 has 15 amino acids. CDR1 and CDR2 from the germline V gene are SGHRS and YFSETQ. Here the CDR3 reads CASSVGQGWAEKLFF. CDR3 DNA sequence: TGCGCCAGCAGCGTAGGACAGGGGTGGGCTGAAAAACTGTTTTTT. Combining the CDR3 with reference TRBV5-1 and TRBJ1-4 gives the whole variable domain KAGVTQTPRYLIKTRGQQVTLSCSPISGHRSVSWYQQTPGQGLQFLFEYFSETQRNKGNFPGRFSGRQFSNSRSEMNVSTLELGDSALYLCASSVGQGWAEKLFFGSGTQLSVL.

V and J are TRBV5-6 and TRBJ1-1; D unclear. The CDR3 has 15 residues. Looked up from germline, CDR1 is SGHDT and CDR2 is YYEEEE. V lost 0 bases to trimming and J lost 0 bases, with 9 bases between them. The CDR3 sequence is CASSLESALNTEAFF. The CDR3 region has the DNA TGTGCCAGCAGCTTGGAGTCAGCGCTGAACACTGAAGCTTTCTTT.

This sequence joins TRBV3-1 (or the pseudogene TRBV3-2) and TRBJ1-1, with TRBD1 matching over 7 bases. V lost 4 bases and J lost 6; bases outside the gene matches: 5. CDR1 LGHDT and CDR2 YNNKEL come from the germline V gene (reference sequence). The length of the CDR3 is 13 residues. CDR3 bases: TGTGCCAGCAGCCGTCCTCAGGGGGCTGAAGCTTTCTTT. Its translation is CASSRPQGAEAFF.

This clone appeared a single time. V and J are TRBV18 and TRBJ2-1, with 10 bases lining up with TRBD1. The CDR3 loop spans 16 amino acids. Germline CDR1 reads KGHSH; CDR2 reads LQKENI. The V and J ends lost 3 bases and 9 bases, in that order; junction bases with no gene match: 11. CDR3 loop: CASSPRGTGVGVEQFF. The CDR3 DNA reads TGTGCCAGCTCACCTCGCGGGACAGGGGTTGGGGTTGAGCAGTTCTTC.

The V call is TRBV2, the J call TRBJ1-1; TRBD1 agrees at 8 bases. There are 14 residues in the CDR3. Germline assignment: CDR1 SNHLY and CDR2 FYNNEI. V dropped 7 bases and J dropped 1; count of bases not matched to a gene: 5. CDR3 DNA: TGTGCCAGCACCTCCGGGACAGGGAACACTGAAGCTTTCTTT. It translates to CASTSGTGNTEAFF.

This clone was observed a handful of times. This chain links TRBV20-1 with TRBJ2-1; 10 bases fit TRBD2. Germline trimming cut 3 bases from V and 6 bases from J; bases unmatched to any gene: 17. Germline V lookup: CDR1 DFQATT, CDR2 SNEGSKA (reference sequence). The CDR3 extends over 18 amino acids. The CDR3 reads CSASRWWASGSLGNEQFF. Here the CDR3 DNA reads TGCAGTGCTAGTCGTTGGTGGGCTAGCGGGAGTTTAGGCAATGAGCAGTTCTTC.

The CDR3 reads CASSPRRGTNEKLFF. For the CDR3, the DNA is TGTGCCAGCAGCCCTCGGAGGGGAACTAATGAAAAACTGTTTTTT. The chain couples TRBV7-9 to TRBJ1-4, with a possible D match to TRBD1 (5 bases). Germline CDR1 and CDR2: SEHNR and FQNEAQ (reference sequence). The CDR3 contains 15 residues. Trimming shortened V by 5 bases and J by 1 base, and 11 bases separated the two germline ends.

The chain employs TRBV9 and TRBJ1-4, with D unclear. The CDR3 extends over 17 amino acids. V dropped 4 bases and J dropped 7 bases, with 23 bases sitting between them. Germline CDR1 reads SGDLS; CDR2 reads YYNGEE. The CDR3 reads CASSPLPRDAAAEKLFF. In DNA, the CDR3 is TGTGCCAGCAGCCCCCTCCCCCGCGACGCCGCGGCTGAAAAACTGTTTTTT.

This chain joins TRBV6-2 or TRBV6-3 and TRBJ1-6; D ambiguous. The CDR3 contains 16 residues. V was clipped by 4 bases and J by 0 bases, with 10 bases between them. Germline values: CDR1 MNHEY, CDR2 SVGEGT. CDR3 sequence: CASSWSSGSYNSPLHF. The CDR3 DNA reads as TGTGCCAGCAGTTGGTCCTCAGGCTCCTATAATTCACCCCTCCACTTT.

The chain recombines TRBV5-1 with TRBJ2-3; no definite D call. V lost 0 bases, J lost 2 bases, and 13 bases lay in between. Looked up from germline, CDR1 is SGHRS and CDR2 is YFSETQ. The CDR3 contains 16 residues. The CDR3 nucleotides read TGCGCCAGCAGCTTGGAGCTCCGTCGACACACAGATACGCAGTATTTT. The encoded protein is CASSLELRRHTDTQYF.

The chain has TRBV12-5 and TRBJ2-3; D is possibly TRBD1 (6 bases). The germline gives CDR1 LGHNT, CDR2 FRNRAP. CDR3 length equals 13 residues. The ends were cut back, 8 bases at V and 5 bases at J, with 14 bases in the middle. CDR3 bases: TGTGCTAGTTTCCAACAGGGAGTAGATACGCAGTATTTT. Translating it yields CASFQQGVDTQYF.

This sequence joins TRBV19 and TRBJ2-7; TRBD2 matches at 7 bases. The CDR3 covers 13 residues. The V segment lost 3 bases and the J segment 2 bases; nucleotides outside the gene matches: 1. CDR1 and CDR2 (germline): LNHDA, SQIVND (reference sequence). CDR3 bases: TGTGCCAGTAGTATTGCGGGGGCCTACGAGCAGTACTTC. Its protein is CASSIAGAYEQYF. Looking up the rest from reference TRBV19 and TRBJ2-7 gives the full variable domain: DGGITQSPKYLFRKEGQNVTLSCEQNLNHDAMYWYRQDPGQGLRLIYYSQIVNDFQKGDIAEGYSVSREKKESFPLTVTSAQKNPTAFYLCASSIAGAYEQYFGPGTRLTVT.

The chain is built from TRBV2 and TRBJ2-7; 16 bases map to TRBD2. Germline lookup yields CDR1 SNHLY and CDR2 FYNNEI. The J segment lost 5 bases and the V segment lost 3 bases, leaving 1 base of the junction unmatched. CDR3 length: 15 residues. CDR3 region: CASSEGLAGGDEQYF. For the CDR3, the DNA is TGTGCCAGCAGTGAGGGACTAGCGGGAGGGGACGAGCAGTACTTC.

This clone showed up just a few times. The chain recombines TRBV13 with TRBJ2-7; 7 bases line up with TRBD1. The germline V gene encodes CDR1 PRHDT and CDR2 FYEKMQ (reference sequence). The CDR3 contains 13 residues. V trimming: 3 bases; J trimming: 5 bases; junction bases outside the gene matches: 4. CDR3 amino acids: CASSFGDRHEQYF. The CDR3 nucleotides are TGTGCCAGCAGCTTTGGGGACAGACACGAGCAGTACTTC.

The chain employs TRBV25-1 and TRBJ1-1; 10 bases line up with TRBD1. This CDR3 is built from 15 residues. J gave up 5 bases and V 8 bases, and 11 bases lay outside the gene matches. Germline V lookup: CDR1 MGHDK, CDR2 SYGVNS. CDR3: CASSQVDRGQTEAFF. In nucleotides, the CDR3 is TGTGCCAGCTCACAGGTAGACAGGGGGCAAACTGAAGCTTTCTTT.

This clone was detected once. The rearrangement uses TRBV6-2 or TRBV6-3 and TRBJ1-4; D is unresolved. The length of the CDR3 is 14 residues. Germline V CDR1 and CDR2: MNHEY, SVGEGT. V gave up 2 bases and J gave up 4 bases, with 8 bases separating them. CDR3 in amino acids: CASSYPAGNEKLFF. The CDR3 coding sequence is TGTGCCAGCAGTTACCCGGCGGGTAATGAAAAACTGTTTTTT.

The rearrangement joins TRBV30 to TRBJ1-2; 7 nucleotides line up with TRBD1. With 3 bases clipped from V and 5 bases from J, the junction kept 3 bases outside the gene matches. Germline V gene data show CDR1 as GTSNPN and CDR2 as SVGIG (reference sequence). The CDR3 consists of 12 residues. For the CDR3, the DNA is TGTGCCTGGAGGACAGGGTTTTATGGCTACACCTTC. It encodes CAWRTGFYGYTF.

CDR3 sequence (DNA): TGCAGCGCTGGACTAGCGGGTTCCTACGAGCAGTACTTC. It specifies CSAGLAGSYEQYF. This chain connects TRBV29-1 to TRBJ2-7; 11 bases line up with TRBD2. Germline V gene sequence: CDR1 SQVTM, CDR2 ANQGSEA. The CDR3 is 13 residues long. The trim removed 7 bases at V and 1 base at J, leaving 3 bases unmatched.

The chain carries TRBV28 and TRBJ1-1; D is unresolved. The germline V and J ends were trimmed by 6 bases and 5 bases, with 10 bases remaining between them. Germline-derived CDR1 and CDR2 are MDHEN and SYDVKM. This CDR3 comprises 12 residues. CDR3: CASRWGGTEAFF. The CDR3 nucleotides are TGTGCCAGCAGATGGGGAGGAACTGAAGCTTTCTTT.

The chain joins TRBV3-1 (or the pseudogene TRBV3-2) to TRBJ1-5, with D perhaps TRBD1 (5 bases). V was shortened by 3 bases and J by 12 bases, with 21 bases between the two germline ends. The V gene's germline CDR1 is LGHDT and CDR2 YNNKEL (reference sequence). This CDR3 spans 15 amino acids. The CDR3 DNA reads as TGTGCCAGCAGCCAGGATGGCAGGGAATCAGGTGACCAGCATTTT. Its protein product is CASSQDGRESGDQHF.

This chain connects TRBV2 to TRBJ2-2; 7 bases agree with TRBD1. V dropped 5 bases and J dropped 4; count of bases not matched to a gene: 4. Germline V CDR1 and CDR2: SNHLY, FYNNEI. The CDR3 is 14 amino acids. The CDR3 DNA reads TGTGCCAGCAGTCGGGACAGTGGCACCGGGGAGCTGTTTTTT. Its translation: CASSRDSGTGELFF.

The chain is built from TRBV19 and TRBJ1-2; 9 bases match TRBD1. The CDR3 covers 15 residues. Germline CDR1 is LNHDA and CDR2 is SQIVND (reference sequence). V lost 7 bases to trimming and J lost 2 bases; unmatched junction nucleotides: 8. The CDR3 spells CASNVDRGLNYGYTF. CDR3 DNA sequence: TGTGCCAGTAACGTGGACAGGGGACTGAACTATGGCTACACCTTC.